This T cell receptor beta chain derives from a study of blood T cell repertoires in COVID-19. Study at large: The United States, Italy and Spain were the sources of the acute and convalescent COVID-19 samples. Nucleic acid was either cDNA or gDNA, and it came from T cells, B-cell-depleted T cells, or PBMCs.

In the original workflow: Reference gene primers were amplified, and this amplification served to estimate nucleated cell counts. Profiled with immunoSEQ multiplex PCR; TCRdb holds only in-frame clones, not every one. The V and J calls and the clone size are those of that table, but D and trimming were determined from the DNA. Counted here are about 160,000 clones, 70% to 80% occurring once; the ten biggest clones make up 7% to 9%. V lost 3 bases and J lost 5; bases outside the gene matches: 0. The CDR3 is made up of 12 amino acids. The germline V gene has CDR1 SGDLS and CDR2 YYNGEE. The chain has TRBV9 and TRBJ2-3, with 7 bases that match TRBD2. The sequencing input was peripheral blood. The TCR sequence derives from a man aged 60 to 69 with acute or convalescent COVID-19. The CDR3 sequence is CASSAGGDTQYF. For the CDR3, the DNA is TGTGCCAGCAGCGCGGGGGGAGATACGCAGTATTTT.